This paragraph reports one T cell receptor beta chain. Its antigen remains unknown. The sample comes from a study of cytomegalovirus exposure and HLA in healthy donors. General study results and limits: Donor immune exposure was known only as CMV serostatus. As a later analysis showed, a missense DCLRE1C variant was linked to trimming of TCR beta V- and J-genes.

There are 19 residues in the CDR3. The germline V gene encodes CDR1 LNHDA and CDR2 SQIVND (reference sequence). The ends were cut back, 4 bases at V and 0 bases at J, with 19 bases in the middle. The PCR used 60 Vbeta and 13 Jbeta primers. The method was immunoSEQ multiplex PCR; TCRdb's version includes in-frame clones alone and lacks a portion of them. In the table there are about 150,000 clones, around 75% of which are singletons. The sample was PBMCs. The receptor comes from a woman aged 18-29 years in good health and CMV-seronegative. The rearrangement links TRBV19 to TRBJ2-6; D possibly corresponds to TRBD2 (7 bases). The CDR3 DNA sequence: TGTGCCAGTAGTAAGGGGGGGGGACCGGCTCGCTCTGGGGCCAACGTCCTGACTTTC. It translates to CASSKGGGPARSGANVLTF.